The 29 T cell receptor beta chains below were found in one sample sequenced in a study of blood T cell repertoires in COVID-19. Sequenced by immunoSEQ multiplex PCR; TCRdb stores in-frame clones only, minus some. The sample carries about 280,000 clones, roughly 91% recorded once. Sequenced sample: peripheral blood. These receptor sequences come from a man between 35 and 55 years old with acute or convalescent COVID-19.

This clone was seen more than once but under ten times. The V gene is TRBV2, the J gene TRBJ2-1, with 15 bases that match TRBD2. The germline gives CDR1 SNHLY, CDR2 FYNNEI. The CDR3 is made up of 17 amino acids. V lost 2 bases, J lost 9 bases, and 8 bases stayed unmatched. The DNA for the CDR3 is TGTGCCAGCAGTGAATATCGGACTAGCGGGGGGGCACTTGAGCAGTTCTTC. Translated: CASSEYRTSGGALEQFF.

The chain joins TRBV12-5 to TRBJ1-1; perhaps TRBD1 as D (6 bases). V lost 6 bases and J 3 bases, leaving 8 bases between the germline ends. Germline V CDR1 and CDR2: LGHNT, FRNRAP. The CDR3 sequence is 12 residues long. The CDR3 loop is CASGTGYTEAFF. CDR3 coding DNA: TGTGCTAGTGGGACAGGTTACACTGAAGCTTTCTTT.

The chain joins TRBV18 to TRBJ1-1, with 7 bases fitting TRBD1. The CDR3 spans 13 residues. With V trimmed by 6 bases and J by 6 bases, 7 bases remained unmatched. Germline-derived CDR1 and CDR2 are KGHSH and LQKENI. CDR3 bases: TGTGCCAGCTCGGGGACAGCGGCCGCTGAAGCTTTCTTT. This translates into CASSGTAAAEAFF.

V usage is TRBV5-4 and J usage is TRBJ1-6; D unclear. Germline V gene data show CDR1 as SGHNT and CDR2 as YYREEE (reference sequence). The CDR3 is 14 amino acids. V dropped 1 base and J dropped 9 bases, with 11 bases sitting between them. CDR3 region: CASSLTSEASPLHF. Written as DNA, the CDR3 is TGTGCCAGCAGCTTGACGTCAGAGGCTTCACCCCTCCACTTT.

V and J are TRBV5-6 and TRBJ1-3, with a tentative D call TRBD1 (5 bases). The CDR3 is 15 residues long. Trimming pared 4 bases from V and 6 bases from J, leaving 17 bases between. Germline CDR1 and CDR2: SGHDT and YYEEEE. The CDR3 reads CASSPWYGGINTIYF. The CDR3 coding sequence is TGTGCCAGCAGCCCCTGGTATGGGGGGATAAACACCATATATTTT.

The gene calls are TRBV23-1 and TRBJ1-1, with 7 bases aligning to TRBD1. TRBV23-1 is placed among ORFs of uncertain function. J lost 5 bases, V lost 2 bases, and 14 bases had no gene match. There are 17 residues in the CDR3. The CDR3 bases are TGCGCCAGCAGTCAAGAGCCCCAGGGTGAGGGGGCAACTGAAGCTTTCTTT. Translated: CASSQEPQGEGATEAFF.

CDR3 nucleotide sequence: TGCGCCAGCAGCCTCCGACAGGCGGTTGATGGCTACACCTTC. It specifies CASSLRQAVDGYTF. The gene calls are TRBV5-1 and TRBJ1-2; D is possibly TRBD1 (6 bases). The germline CDR1 and CDR2 sequences are SGHRS and YFSETQ. The V and J ends lost 4 bases and 6 bases respectively, with 16 bases between them. This CDR3 has 14 amino acids. Looking up the rest from reference TRBV5-1 and TRBJ1-2 gives the full variable domain: KAGVTQTPRYLIKTRGQQVTLSCSPISGHRSVSWYQQTPGQGLQFLFEYFSETQRNKGNFPGRFSGRQFSNSRSEMNVSTLELGDSALYLCASSLRQAVDGYTFGSGTRLTVV.

The J gene is TRBJ1-1, the V gene TRBV9, with 8 bases identical to TRBD1. After removal of 4 bases from V and 1 base from J, the junction contained 6 bases not matched to a gene. The CDR3 has 15 amino acids. In germline, CDR1 is SGDLS, CDR2 YYNGEE. The CDR3 sequence: CASSPSGGRNTEAFF. DNA for the CDR3: TGTGCCAGCAGCCCTTCAGGGGGCCGGAACACTGAAGCTTTCTTT.

V and J are TRBV29-1 and TRBJ2-7; no firm D call. Germline V CDR1 and CDR2: SQVTM, ANQGSEA. The length of the CDR3 is 13 residues. V gave up 7 bases and J gave up 0 bases, with 13 bases separating them. The CDR3 DNA follows: TGCAGCGCAATGACGGAGAGCTCCTACGAGCAGTACTTC. Translated, it gives CSAMTESSYEQYF.

The V call is TRBV10-2, the J call TRBJ1-1; 10 bases map to TRBD1. This CDR3 is 14 amino acids long. V lost 6 bases, J lost 7 bases, and 8 bases stayed unmatched. Germline loops: CDR1 WSHSY, CDR2 SAAADI. In DNA form, the CDR3 reads TGCGCCAGCAGGAATGGGGACAGGGGCGTTGAAGCTTTCTTT. Translation gives CASRNGDRGVEAFF.

This chain uses TRBV29-1 with TRBJ2-7; maybe TRBD2 (6 bases). Germline V gene data show CDR1 as SQVTM and CDR2 as ANQGSEA. The CDR3 spans 13 residues. The V and J ends lost 6 bases and 1 base respectively, with 13 bases between them. Written as DNA, the CDR3 is TGCAGCGTCGCCCCTAGCGCGTCCTACGAGCAGTACTTC. It specifies CSVAPSASYEQYF.

V gene TRBV10-3 combines with J gene TRBJ1-1, with 8 bases fitting TRBD1. The CDR3 runs 15 residues. From germline, CDR1 is ENHRY and CDR2 SYGVKD. V was clipped by 6 bases and J by 2 bases; unmatched bases: 8. CDR3 coding DNA: TGTGCCATCAGGGACGGACAGGGACCAAACACTGAAGCTTTCTTT. Encoded protein: CAIRDGQGPNTEAFF.

The chain recombines TRBV7-2 with TRBJ2-2; 12 bases align to TRBD2. The CDR3 extends over 16 amino acids. The trim removed 5 bases at V and 4 bases at J, leaving 5 bases unmatched. In germline, CDR1 is SGHTA, CDR2 FQGNSA. The CDR3 nucleotides are TGTGCCAGCAGCCAACTAGCGGGGGGATCCACCGGGGAGCTGTTTTTT. It is translated as CASSQLAGGSTGELFF.

This chain connects TRBV7-9 to TRBJ1-3; D may be TRBD1 (6 bases). V was clipped by 4 bases and J by 0 bases, with 16 bases between them. CDR1 SEHNR and CDR2 FQNEAQ come from the germline V gene (reference sequence). CDR3 size: 17 residues. CDR3 amino acids: CASSSPRGGLSGNTIYF. CDR3 bases: TGTGCCAGCAGCTCCCCGAGGGGGGGTCTCTCTGGAAACACCATATATTTT.

J is TRBJ1-1 and V is TRBV6-5, with 8 bases identical to TRBD1. Per germline, CDR1 MNHEY and CDR2 SVGAGI. The V gene end was trimmed by 6 bases and the J gene end by 4 bases; junction bases not matched to a gene: 7. There are 14 residues in the CDR3. CDR3 sequence (DNA): TGTGCCAGCAGGCGGACAGGGATGGGCACTGAAGCTTTCTTT. Translated: CASRRTGMGTEAFF.

V and J are TRBV12-5 and TRBJ2-5; 7 nucleotides line up with TRBD1. CDR1 and CDR2 from the germline V gene are LGHNT and FRNRAP. J lost 5 bases, V lost 5 bases, and 8 bases had no gene match. The CDR3 spans 14 residues. The CDR3 loop reads CASGPGQSSETQYF. CDR3 bases: TGTGCTAGTGGTCCGGGACAGTCCTCGGAGACCCAGTACTTC.

This chain connects TRBV18 to TRBJ1-2; TRBD1 agrees at 7 bases. V lost 3 bases to trimming and J lost 6 bases; unmatched junction nucleotides: 10. Germline V gives CDR1 KGHSH, CDR2 LQKENI. This CDR3 is 15 amino acids long. The CDR3 DNA sequence: TGTGCCAGCTCACCCCTTGGGTCGACAGGGAATGGCTACACCTTC. Its translation is CASSPLGSTGNGYTF.

This rearrangement joins TRBV10-3 to TRBJ1-2, with 8 nucleotides matching TRBD1. Germline loops: CDR1 ENHRY, CDR2 SYGVKD. There are 13 residues in the CDR3. V lost 6 bases to trimming and J lost 6 bases; unmatched junction nucleotides: 6. DNA of the CDR3: TGTGCCATCAGAGAGGGGACAGGAGATGGCTACACCTTC. Protein product: CAIREGTGDGYTF.

This clone was observed a single time. The chain recombines TRBV5-6 with TRBJ2-5; tentatively, D is TRBD1 (5 bases). The CDR3 consists of 17 residues. With 0 bases removed from V and 0 bases from J, the gap between germline ends came to 15 bases. Germline CDR1 is SGHDT and CDR2 is YYEEEE. CDR3 in amino acids: CASSLGWQGPYQETQYF. The CDR3 region has the DNA TGTGCCAGCAGCTTGGGATGGCAGGGTCCCTACCAAGAGACCCAGTACTTC.

The V call is TRBV5-5, the J call TRBJ1-2; 10 bases agree with TRBD1. This CDR3 has 16 amino acids. Looked up from germline, CDR1 is SGHKS and CDR2 is YYEKEE (reference sequence). V lost 4 bases to trimming and J lost 3 bases; unmatched junction nucleotides: 9. CDR3 DNA sequence: TGTGCCAGCAGCAACCCCCCCGGACAGGGGGACTATGGCTACACCTTC. This encodes CASSNPPGQGDYGYTF. Full variable domain (remainder filled in from reference TRBV5-5 and TRBJ1-2): DAGVTQSPTHLIKTRGQQVTLRCSPISGHKSVSWYQQVLGQGPQFIFQYYEKEERGRGNFPDRFSARQFPNYSSELNVNALLLGDSALYLCASSNPPGQGDYGYTFGSGTRLTVV.

The J gene is TRBJ1-1, the V gene TRBV5-1, with 11 bases matching TRBD1. The CDR3 spans 13 residues. Unmatched junction bases numbered 2, after V lost 4 bases and J lost 6 bases. Germline lookup yields CDR1 SGHRS and CDR2 YFSETQ. The CDR3 sequence is CASSTGQGAEAFF. The CDR3 nucleotides read TGCGCCAGCAGCACGGGACAGGGGGCTGAAGCTTTCTTT.

The CDR3 is CAWRLTPKNTEAFF. Here the CDR3 DNA reads TGTGCCTGGAGACTGACTCCTAAGAACACTGAAGCTTTCTTT. The chain is built from TRBV30 and TRBJ1-1; no clear D. V lost 3 bases and J lost 1, with 12 bases in between. Germline V gives CDR1 GTSNPN, CDR2 SVGIG (reference sequence). The CDR3 totals 14 residues.

The chain recombines TRBV5-1 with TRBJ2-5; perhaps TRBD1 as D (5 bases). Trimming stripped 2 bases from V and 7 bases from J, with 15 bases between. CDR1 and CDR2 (germline): SGHRS, YFSETQ. The CDR3 contains 14 residues. Here the CDR3 DNA reads TGCGCCAGCAGCTTAACTCATGGTGGGGCGACCCAGTACTTC. It yields the protein CASSLTHGGATQYF. Complete variable domain (other parts from reference TRBV5-1 and TRBJ2-5): KAGVTQTPRYLIKTRGQQVTLSCSPISGHRSVSWYQQTPGQGLQFLFEYFSETQRNKGNFPGRFSGRQFSNSRSEMNVSTLELGDSALYLCASSLTHGGATQYFGPGTRLLVL.

The chain has TRBV27 and TRBJ2-7, with D possibly matching TRBD1 (5 bases). The CDR3 covers 12 residues. The V gene lost 5 bases and the J gene lost 6 bases, with 11 bases spanning the gap. Germline CDR1 is MNHEY and CDR2 is SMNVEV (reference sequence). CDR3 coding DNA: TGTGCCAGCAGTATCAGGGAAGGCGAGCAGTACTTC. Translated, it gives CASSIREGEQYF.

This chain joins TRBV7-6 and TRBJ2-3; 7 nucleotides align to TRBD2. Per the germline V gene, CDR1 is SGHVS and CDR2 is FNYEAQ. This CDR3 has 16 residues. V lost 1 base and J lost 4; bases outside the gene matches: 8. The CDR3 sequence is CASSLGLPGGADTQYF. The DNA of the CDR3 is TGTGCCAGCAGCTTAGGTTTACCGGGGGGTGCAGATACGCAGTATTTT.

The V gene is TRBV5-1, the J gene TRBJ1-1; D is perhaps TRBD1 (5 bases). Trimming stripped 1 base from V and 3 bases from J, with 16 bases between. The germline gives CDR1 SGHRS, CDR2 YFSETQ. This CDR3 is built from 16 residues. This CDR3 is CASSLSAGREDTEAFF. CDR3 nucleotide sequence: TGCGCCAGCAGCTTGAGCGCGGGACGGGAGGACACTGAAGCTTTCTTT.

The J gene is TRBJ1-2, the V gene TRBV29-1, with no clear D. The V and J ends lost 7 bases and 4 bases respectively, with 13 bases between them. From germline, CDR1 is SQVTM and CDR2 ANQGSEA. This CDR3 contains 12 residues. CDR3 coding DNA: TGCAGCGCCTGGGTAAGGAGCTATGGCTACACCTTC. Protein product: CSAWVRSYGYTF.

The chain employs TRBV5-4 and TRBJ2-1, with 10 bases matching TRBD2. The CDR3 sequence is 16 residues long. The V segment lost 0 bases and the J segment 7 bases; nucleotides outside the gene matches: 7. CDR1 and CDR2 from the germline V gene are SGHNT and YYREEE (reference sequence). The CDR3 coding sequence is TGTGCCAGCAGCTTGGGGAGCGGGGGGGCTGAAAATGAGCAGTTCTTC. This translates into CASSLGSGGAENEQFF.

The CDR3 nucleotides are TGTGCCAGCAGGGGGACAGGGGGGAATCAGCCCCAGCATTTT. This translates into CASRGTGGNQPQHF. The chain is built from TRBV2 and TRBJ1-5; 11 bases line up with TRBD1. Trimming took 6 bases from V and 4 from J; bases not matched to a gene: 2. CDR1 and CDR2 from the germline V gene are SNHLY and FYNNEI. The CDR3 is 14 amino acids.